The 2 T cell receptor beta chains listed next were all sequenced from one sample in a study of shared clonotypes between healthy human individuals. Naivety among CD8 cells was defined by CD45RO negativity and positive CCR7 selection, thereby excluding terminally differentiated effector memory CD45RA+ cells. Sequencing used immunoSEQ multiplex PCR; TCRdb keeps in-frame clones, though not all of them. Among 2 million to 2.5 million clones listed, about 95% were seen once. The sequencing input was naive CD8+ T cells sorted from blood. All receptors come from a man between 18 and 29 years old in good health.

The chain joins TRBV5-1 to TRBJ2-1, with 12 bases that match TRBD2. V was clipped by 0 bases and J by 3 bases; unmatched bases: 1. Germline-derived CDR1 and CDR2 are SGHRS and YFSETQ. The CDR3 length is 16 residues. This chain's CDR3 is CASSLGLAGVYNEQFF. The CDR3, as DNA: TGCGCCAGCAGCTTGGGACTAGCGGGAGTCTACAATGAGCAGTTCTTC.

This chain links TRBV7-8 with TRBJ2-1; 8 nucleotides agree with TRBD2. This CDR3 comprises 18 residues. The trim removed 1 base at V and 5 bases at J, leaving 13 bases unmatched. Per germline, CDR1 SGHVS and CDR2 FQNEAQ. CDR3 sequence (DNA): TGTGCCAGCAGCTTAGTTTTAGCGGGGTCAATACTAAACAATGAGCAGTTCTTC. Its protein product is CASSLVLAGSILNNEQFF.